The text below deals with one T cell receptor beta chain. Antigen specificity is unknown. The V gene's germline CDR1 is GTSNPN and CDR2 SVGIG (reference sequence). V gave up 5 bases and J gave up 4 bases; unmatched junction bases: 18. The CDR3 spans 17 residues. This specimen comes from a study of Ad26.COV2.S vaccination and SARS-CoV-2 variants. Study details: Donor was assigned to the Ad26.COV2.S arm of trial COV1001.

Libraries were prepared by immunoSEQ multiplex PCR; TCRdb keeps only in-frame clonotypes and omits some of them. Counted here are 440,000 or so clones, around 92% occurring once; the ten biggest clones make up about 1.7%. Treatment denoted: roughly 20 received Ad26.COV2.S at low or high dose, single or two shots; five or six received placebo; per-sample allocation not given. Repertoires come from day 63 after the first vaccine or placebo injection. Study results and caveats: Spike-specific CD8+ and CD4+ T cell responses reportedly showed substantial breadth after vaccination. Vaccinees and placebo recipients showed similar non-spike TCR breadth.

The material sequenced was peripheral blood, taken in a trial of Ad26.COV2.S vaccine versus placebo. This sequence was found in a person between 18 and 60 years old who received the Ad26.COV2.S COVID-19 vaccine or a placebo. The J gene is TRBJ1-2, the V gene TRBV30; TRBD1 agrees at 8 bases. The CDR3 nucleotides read TGTGCCTGGGGACAGGGCACAACAGAAAAGACGTCCTATGGCTACACCTTC. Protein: CAWGQGTTEKTSYGYTF. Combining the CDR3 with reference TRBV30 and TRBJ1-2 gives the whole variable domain SQTIHQWPATLVQPVGSPLSLECTVEGTSNPNLYWYRQAAGRGLQLLFYSVGIGQISSEVPQNLSASRPQDRQFILSSKKLLLSDSGFYLCAWGQGTTEKTSYGYTFGSGTRLTVV.